This T cell receptor (beta chain) was sequenced for a study of cytomegalovirus exposure and HLA in healthy donors. Whole-study context: The 95 to 150 validation repertoires used the same platform as the 500 to 700 first-cohort repertoires, a later analysis reported.

These donors were members of the approximately 120-subject validation cohort, a group separate from the approximately 640-subject first cohort. To note about this clone: What it binds is not known.

Sequenced by immunoSEQ multiplex PCR; TCRdb stores in-frame clones only, minus some. The table lists approximately 100,000 clones, approximately 84% of them singletons. CDR1 is SGHRS, CDR2 YFSETQ, per germline. The CDR3 loop spans 14 amino acids. The junction had 4 bases not matched to a gene; V was cut back by 4 bases and J by 5 bases. Whole-study findings and limits: Most TCR sequences were seen very rarely across donors, but some public TCRs occurred in many. In the 90 to 150 validation repertoires, approximately 94% of cluster scores exceeded 0, per a later analysis.

The TCR originated in a man aged 18 to 29 in good health and CMV-seropositive. The V call is TRBV5-1, the J call TRBJ1-5; TRBD1 matches 9 bases. Input material: PBMCs. Here the CDR3 reads CASSTGQGDQPQHF. As DNA, the CDR3 is TGCGCCAGCAGCACGGGACAGGGAGATCAGCCCCAGCATTTT.